The 10 T cell receptor beta chains listed next were all sequenced from one sample in a study of identical twins. TCRdb re-analysed the 5' RACE reads in MiXCR, keeping a single row per CDR3 protein. The sample carries 500,000 to 550,000 distinct CDR3 sequences, about 20% recorded once. The same data also went into a second study, on T cells expressing NK-cell markers.

The sample taken for sequencing was CD4+ T cells sorted from blood. All receptors derive from a woman aged 18-35 years in good health.

The rearrangement links TRBV5-5 to TRBJ1-5, with 7 bases identical to TRBD1. Germline CDR1 reads SGHKS; CDR2 reads YYEKEE (reference sequence). V shed 4 bases, J shed 2 bases, and the junction held 6 bases outside the gene matches. The CDR3 is made up of 15 amino acids. CDR3 amino acids: CASSGGTARNQPQHF. The CDR3 DNA reads as TGTGCCAGCAGCGGGGGGACAGCCCGCAATCAGCCCCAGCATTTT.

This clonotype was counted only a few times. CDR3 sequence reads: CSAATGNSNQPQHF. The CDR3 coding sequence is TGCAGTGCCGCGACAGGGAATAGCAATCAGCCCCAGCATTTT. The chain employs TRBV20-1 and TRBJ1-5, with 7 positions matching TRBD1. V lost 6 bases to trimming and J lost 0 bases; unmatched junction nucleotides: 5. The CDR3 contains 14 residues. From germline, CDR1 is DFQATT and CDR2 SNEGSKA (reference sequence).

V gene TRBV7-2 combines with J gene TRBJ2-7, with TRBD1 identical over 8 bases. Germline loops: CDR1 SGHTA, CDR2 FQGNSA. The CDR3 is made up of 15 amino acids. V was clipped by 5 bases and J by 7 bases; unmatched bases: 13. CDR3 coding DNA: TGTGCCAGCAGCCTTGCCAGGGGGCAATTGTGGGAGCAGTACTTC. This encodes CASSLARGQLWEQYF.

V is TRBV11-3 and J is TRBJ2-7, with a possible D match to TRBD2 (6 bases). The CDR3 covers 16 residues. From germline, CDR1 is SGHNT and CDR2 YENEEA. V lost 0 bases, J lost 2 bases, and 14 bases lay in between. The CDR3 nucleotides read TGTGCCAGCAGCTTAGAACGGGGCGGGGCTGCCTACGAGCAGTACTTC. It is translated as CASSLERGGAAYEQYF. Supplemented by reference TRBV11-3 and TRBJ2-7, the full variable domain reads EAGVVQSPRYKIIEKKQPVAFWCNPISGHNTLYWYLQNLGQGPELLIRYENEEAVDDSQLPKDRFSAERLKGVDSTLKIQPAELGDSAVYLCASSLERGGAAYEQYFGPGTRLTVT.

This clonotype was recorded a few times. This chain connects TRBV29-1 to TRBJ1-1; the match to TRBD1 covers 8 bases. The CDR3 spans 12 residues. V lost 7 bases and J lost 3; bases outside the gene matches: 4. Germline V gene data show CDR1 as SQVTM and CDR2 as ANQGSEA. The CDR3 spells CSASTGDTEAFF. CDR3 sequence (DNA): TGCAGCGCCTCGACAGGGGACACTGAAGCTTTCTTT.

V and J are TRBV7-2 and TRBJ2-5; D perhaps matches TRBD2 (6 bases). The V and J ends lost 8 bases and 4 bases respectively, with 23 bases between them. Germline CDR1 and CDR2: SGHTA and FQGNSA. The CDR3 spans 16 residues. The CDR3 nucleotides are TGTGCCAGCCCCCCCCGCGGGGCAAGAAGTGGAGAGACCCAGTACTTC. This encodes CASPPRGARSGETQYF. Filled out from reference TRBV7-2 and TRBJ2-5, the complete variable domain reads GAGVSQSPSNKVTEKGKDVELRCDPISGHTALYWYRQSLGQGLEFLIYFQGNSAPDKSGLPSDRFSAERTGGSVSTLTIQRTQQEDSAVYLCASPPRGARSGETQYFGPGTRLLVL.

A few counts support this clonotype. The chain employs TRBV6-2 or TRBV6-3 and TRBJ2-1; 7 positions agree with TRBD2. The CDR3 loop spans 12 amino acids. Germline CDR1 MNHEY, CDR2 SVGEGT. As DNA, the CDR3 is TGTGCAGGCGGGAGCTCCTACAATGAGCAGTTCTTC. Encoded protein: CAGGSSYNEQFF.

In this sample, this clonotype turned up many times. The chain joins TRBV20-1 to TRBJ2-5; no clear D gene. The length of the CDR3 is 12 residues. Germline values: CDR1 DFQATT, CDR2 SNEGSKA (reference sequence). Trimming took off 3 bases at V and 3 bases at J, with 8 bases between the two ends. The CDR3 loop reads CSASSAEETQYF. The CDR3 DNA follows: TGCAGTGCTAGTAGTGCCGAAGAGACCCAGTACTTC.

This clonotype was seen more than once but under ten times. The chain couples TRBV2 to TRBJ1-3, with D possibly matching TRBD1 (6 bases). V was shortened by 7 bases and J by 3 bases, with 13 bases between the two germline ends. Germline V gives CDR1 SNHLY, CDR2 FYNNEI. This CDR3 is built from 14 residues. The DNA for the CDR3 is TGTGCCAGCATCCAAACAGGGAGTGGAAACACCATATATTTT. It specifies CASIQTGSGNTIYF.

V is TRBV29-1 and J is TRBJ1-1; no clear D gene. The CDR3 is 11 residues long. CDR1 and CDR2 (germline): SQVTM, ANQGSEA. V was pared by 6 bases and J by 11 bases, with 16 bases between. CDR3 region: CSVSFLEWAFF. The CDR3 nucleotides are TGCAGCGTAAGTTTTCTCGAGTGGGCTTTCTTT.